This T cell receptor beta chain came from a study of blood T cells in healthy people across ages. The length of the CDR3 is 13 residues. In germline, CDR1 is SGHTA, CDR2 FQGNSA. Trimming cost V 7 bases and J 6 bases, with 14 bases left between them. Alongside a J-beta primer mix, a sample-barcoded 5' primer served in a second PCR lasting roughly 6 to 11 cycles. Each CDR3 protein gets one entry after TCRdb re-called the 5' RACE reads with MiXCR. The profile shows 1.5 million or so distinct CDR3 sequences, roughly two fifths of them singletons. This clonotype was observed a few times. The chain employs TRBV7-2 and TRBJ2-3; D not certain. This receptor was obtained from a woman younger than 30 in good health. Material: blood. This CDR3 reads CASTSSPLDTQYF. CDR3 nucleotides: TGTGCCAGCACCTCCTCCCCTCTGGATACGCAGTATTTT.